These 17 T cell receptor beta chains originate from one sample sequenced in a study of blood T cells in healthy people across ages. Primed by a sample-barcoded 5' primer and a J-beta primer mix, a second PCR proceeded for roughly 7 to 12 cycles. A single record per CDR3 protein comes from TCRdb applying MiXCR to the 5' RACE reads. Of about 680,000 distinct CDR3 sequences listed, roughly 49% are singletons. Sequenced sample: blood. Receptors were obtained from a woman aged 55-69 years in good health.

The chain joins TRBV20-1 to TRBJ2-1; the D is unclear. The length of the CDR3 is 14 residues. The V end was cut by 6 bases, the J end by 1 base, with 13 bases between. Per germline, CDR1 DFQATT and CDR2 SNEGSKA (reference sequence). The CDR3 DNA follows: TGCAGTGCACCGATGGGCGGATCCTACAATGAGCAGTTCTTC. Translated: CSAPMGGSYNEQFF.

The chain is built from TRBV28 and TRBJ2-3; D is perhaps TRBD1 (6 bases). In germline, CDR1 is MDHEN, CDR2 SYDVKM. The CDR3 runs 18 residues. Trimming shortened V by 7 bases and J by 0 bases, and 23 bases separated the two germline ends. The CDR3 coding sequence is TGTGCCAGCACCATGACAGGAAAGGAGGAGATCAGCACAGATACGCAGTATTTT. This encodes CASTMTGKEEISTDTQYF.

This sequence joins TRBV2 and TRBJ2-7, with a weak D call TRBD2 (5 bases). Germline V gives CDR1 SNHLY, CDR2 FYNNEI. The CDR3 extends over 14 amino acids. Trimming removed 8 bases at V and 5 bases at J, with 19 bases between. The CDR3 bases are TGTGCCAGCCGTCGAAGATGGCTAGCCCACGAGCAGTACTTC. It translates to CASRRRWLAHEQYF.

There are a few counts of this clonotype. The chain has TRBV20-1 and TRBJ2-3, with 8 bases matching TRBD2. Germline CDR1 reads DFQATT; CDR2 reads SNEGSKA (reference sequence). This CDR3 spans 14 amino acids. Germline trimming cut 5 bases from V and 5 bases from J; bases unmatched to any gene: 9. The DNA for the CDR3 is TGCAGTGCTCCCAGAGGCGGGAGGAAAGATACGCAGTATTTT. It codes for CSAPRGGRKDTQYF.

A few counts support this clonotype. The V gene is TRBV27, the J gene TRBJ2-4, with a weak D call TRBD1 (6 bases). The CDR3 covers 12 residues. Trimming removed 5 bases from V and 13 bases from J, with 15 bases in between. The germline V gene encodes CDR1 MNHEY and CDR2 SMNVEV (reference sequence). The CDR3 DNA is TGTGCCAGCAGTCCTCCAGGGGTTGAGCAGTACTTC. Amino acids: CASSPPGVEQYF.

Here the CDR3 DNA reads TGCAGTGCTAGAGCGGCAGGGCGGGAAGAGACCCAGTACTTC. Translation gives CSARAAGREETQYF. This chain uses TRBV20-1 with TRBJ2-5; possibly TRBD1 or TRBD2 for D (5 bases each). V was trimmed by 1 base and J by 3 bases, leaving 12 bases between them. Germline V gene sequence: CDR1 DFQATT, CDR2 SNEGSKA (reference sequence). CDR3 length: 14 residues.

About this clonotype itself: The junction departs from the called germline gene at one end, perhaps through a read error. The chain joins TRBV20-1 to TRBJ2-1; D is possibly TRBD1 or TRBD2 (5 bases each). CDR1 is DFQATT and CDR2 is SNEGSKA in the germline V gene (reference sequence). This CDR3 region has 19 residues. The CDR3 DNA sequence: TGCAGTGCTAGAACTCCGGGACCAGCAGAGAGGGGTTCCTACAAGGAGCAGTTCTTC. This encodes CSARTPGPAERGSYKEQFF.

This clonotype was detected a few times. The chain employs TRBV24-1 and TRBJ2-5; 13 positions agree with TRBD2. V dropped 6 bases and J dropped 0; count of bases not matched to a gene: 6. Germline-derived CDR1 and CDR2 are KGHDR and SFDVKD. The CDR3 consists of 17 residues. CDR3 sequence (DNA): TGTGCCACCAGTACGACTAGCGGGAGGAACCACCAAGAGACCCAGTACTTC. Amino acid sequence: CATSTTSGRNHQETQYF.

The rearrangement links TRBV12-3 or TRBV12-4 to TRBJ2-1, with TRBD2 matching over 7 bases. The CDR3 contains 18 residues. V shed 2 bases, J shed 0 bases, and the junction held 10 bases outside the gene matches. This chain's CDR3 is CASSLRRGGGTSYNEQFF. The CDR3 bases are TGTGCCAGCAGTTTAAGACGTGGGGGAGGGACCTCCTACAATGAGCAGTTCTTC.

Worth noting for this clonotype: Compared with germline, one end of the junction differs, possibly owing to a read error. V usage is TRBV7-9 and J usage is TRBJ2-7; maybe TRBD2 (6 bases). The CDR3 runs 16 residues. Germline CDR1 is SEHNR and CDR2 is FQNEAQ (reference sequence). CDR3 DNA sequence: TGTGCCAGCAGCTCTACATACCGACTAGGCTCCTGCGAGCAGTACTTC. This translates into CASSSTYRLGSCEQYF.

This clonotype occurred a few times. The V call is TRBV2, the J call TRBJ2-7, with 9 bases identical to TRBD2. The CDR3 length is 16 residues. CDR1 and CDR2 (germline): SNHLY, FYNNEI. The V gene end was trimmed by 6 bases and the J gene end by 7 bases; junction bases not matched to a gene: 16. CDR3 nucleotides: TGTGCCAGCAGATCCCTTTCGACTAGCGGAACTCATGAGCAGTACTTC. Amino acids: CASRSLSTSGTHEQYF.

CDR3 DNA sequence: TGTGCCAGCTCACCACCAGCGCAGGCTGTAGATACGCAGTATTTT. It encodes CASSPPAQAVDTQYF. This chain connects TRBV18 to TRBJ2-3; D unclear. CDR3 length: 15 amino acids. Looked up from germline, CDR1 is KGHSH and CDR2 is LQKENI. The ends were cut back, 0 bases at V and 5 bases at J, with 12 bases in the middle. Full variable domain (missing parts from reference TRBV18 and TRBJ2-3): NAGVMQNPRHLVRRRGQEARLRCSPMKGHSHVYWYRQLPEEGLKFMVYLQKENIIDESGMPKERFSAEFPKEGPSILRIQQVVRGDSAAYFCASSPPAQAVDTQYFGPGTRLTVL.

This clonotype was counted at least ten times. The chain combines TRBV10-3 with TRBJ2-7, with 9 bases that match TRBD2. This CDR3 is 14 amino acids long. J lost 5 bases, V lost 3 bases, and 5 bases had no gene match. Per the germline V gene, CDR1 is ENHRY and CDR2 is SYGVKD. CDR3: CAISDGTSTDEQYF. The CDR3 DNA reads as TGTGCCATCAGTGATGGGACTAGCACGGACGAGCAGTACTTC.

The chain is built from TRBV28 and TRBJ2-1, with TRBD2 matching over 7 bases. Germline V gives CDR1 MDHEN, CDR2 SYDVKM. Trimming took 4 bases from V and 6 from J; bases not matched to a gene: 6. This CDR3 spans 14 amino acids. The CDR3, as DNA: TGTGCCAGCAGTTCAAGGACTAGGCCCAATGAGCAGTTCTTC. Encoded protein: CASSSRTRPNEQFF.

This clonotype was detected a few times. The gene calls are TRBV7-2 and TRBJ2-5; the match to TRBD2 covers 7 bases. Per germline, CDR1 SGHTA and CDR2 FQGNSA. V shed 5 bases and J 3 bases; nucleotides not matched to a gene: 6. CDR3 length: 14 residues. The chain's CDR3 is CASSPNGLEETQYF. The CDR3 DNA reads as TGTGCCAGCAGCCCCAACGGACTAGAAGAGACCCAGTACTTC.

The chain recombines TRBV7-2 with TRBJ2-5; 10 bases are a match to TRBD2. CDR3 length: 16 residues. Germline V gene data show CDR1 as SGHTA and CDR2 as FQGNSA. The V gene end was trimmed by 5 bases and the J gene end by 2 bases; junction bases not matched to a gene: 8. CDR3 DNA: TGTGCCAGCAGCCCACGACTAGCGGGCGATCAAGAGACCCAGTACTTC. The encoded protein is CASSPRLAGDQETQYF. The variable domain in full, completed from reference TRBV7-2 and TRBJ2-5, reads GAGVSQSPSNKVTEKGKDVELRCDPISGHTALYWYRQSLGQGLEFLIYFQGNSAPDKSGLPSDRFSAERTGGSVSTLTIQRTQQEDSAVYLCASSPRLAGDQETQYFGPGTRLLVL.

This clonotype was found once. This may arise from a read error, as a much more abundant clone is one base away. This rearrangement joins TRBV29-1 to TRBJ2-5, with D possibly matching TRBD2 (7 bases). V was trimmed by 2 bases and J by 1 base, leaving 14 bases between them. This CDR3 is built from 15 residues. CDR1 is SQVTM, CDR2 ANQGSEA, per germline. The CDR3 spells CSVEKDGGPQETQYF. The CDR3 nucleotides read TGCAGCGTTGAAAAGGACGGGGGGCCCCAAGAGACCCAGTACTTC. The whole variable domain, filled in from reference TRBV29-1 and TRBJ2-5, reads SAVISQKPSRDICQRGTSLTIQCQVDSQVTMMFWYRQQPGQSLTLIATANQGSEATYESGFVIDKFPISRPNLTFSTLTVSNMSPEDSSIYLCSVEKDGGPQETQYFGPGTRLLVL.